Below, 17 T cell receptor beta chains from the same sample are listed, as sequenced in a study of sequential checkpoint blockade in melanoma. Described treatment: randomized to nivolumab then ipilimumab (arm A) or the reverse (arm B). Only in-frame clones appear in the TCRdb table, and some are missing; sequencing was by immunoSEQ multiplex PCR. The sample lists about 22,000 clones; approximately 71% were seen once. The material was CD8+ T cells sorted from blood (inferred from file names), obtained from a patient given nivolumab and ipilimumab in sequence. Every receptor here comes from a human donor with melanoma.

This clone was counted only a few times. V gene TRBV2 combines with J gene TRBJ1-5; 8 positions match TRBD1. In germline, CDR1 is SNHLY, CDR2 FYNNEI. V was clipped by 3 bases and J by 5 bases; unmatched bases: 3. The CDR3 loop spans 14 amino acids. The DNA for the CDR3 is TGTGCCAGCAGTGACAGGGGGCGCCATCAGCCCCAGCATTTT. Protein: CASSDRGRHQPQHF.

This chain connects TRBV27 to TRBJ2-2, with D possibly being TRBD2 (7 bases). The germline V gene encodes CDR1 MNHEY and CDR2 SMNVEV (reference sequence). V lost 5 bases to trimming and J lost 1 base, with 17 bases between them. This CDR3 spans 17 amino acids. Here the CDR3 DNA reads TGTGCCAGCAGTCAAAAGGGGGGGGGTTGGAACACCGGGGAGCTGTTTTTT. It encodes CASSQKGGGWNTGELFF.

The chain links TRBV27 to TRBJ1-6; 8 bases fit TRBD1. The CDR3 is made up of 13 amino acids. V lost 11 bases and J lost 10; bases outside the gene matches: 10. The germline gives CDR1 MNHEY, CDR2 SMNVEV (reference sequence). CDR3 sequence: CAVRTGWGSPLHF. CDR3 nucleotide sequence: TGTGCCGTCCGGACAGGGTGGGGATCACCCCTCCACTTT.

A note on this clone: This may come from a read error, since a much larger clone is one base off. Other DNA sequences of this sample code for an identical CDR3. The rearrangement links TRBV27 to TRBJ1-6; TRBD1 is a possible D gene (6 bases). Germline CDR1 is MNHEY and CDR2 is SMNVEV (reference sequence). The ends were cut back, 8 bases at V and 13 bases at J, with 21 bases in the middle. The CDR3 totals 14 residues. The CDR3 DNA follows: TGTGCCAGCTCCTCATCAACAGGGTACTCGCCCCTCCACTTT. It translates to CASSSSTGYSPLHF.

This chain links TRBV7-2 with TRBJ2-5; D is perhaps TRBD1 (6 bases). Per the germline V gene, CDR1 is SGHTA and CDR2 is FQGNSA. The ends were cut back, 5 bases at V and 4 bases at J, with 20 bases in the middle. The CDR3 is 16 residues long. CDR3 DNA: TGTGCCAGCAGCCCCCCCCTCCAGGGGCCGACAGAGACCCAGTACTTC. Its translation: CASSPPLQGPTETQYF.

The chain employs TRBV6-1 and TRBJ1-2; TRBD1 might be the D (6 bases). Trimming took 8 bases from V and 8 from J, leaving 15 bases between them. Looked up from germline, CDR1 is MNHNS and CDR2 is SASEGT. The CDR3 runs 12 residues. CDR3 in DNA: TGTGCCAGCGGGGGGGGCGAGGTGGGCTACACCTTC. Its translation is CASGGGEVGYTF.

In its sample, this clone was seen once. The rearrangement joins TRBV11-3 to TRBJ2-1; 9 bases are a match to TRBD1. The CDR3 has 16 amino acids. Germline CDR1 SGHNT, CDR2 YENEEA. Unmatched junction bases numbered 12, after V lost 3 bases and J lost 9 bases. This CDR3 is CASSFTVQQGAGEQFF. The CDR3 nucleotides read TGTGCCAGCAGCTTCACCGTCCAACAGGGGGCAGGTGAGCAGTTCTTC.

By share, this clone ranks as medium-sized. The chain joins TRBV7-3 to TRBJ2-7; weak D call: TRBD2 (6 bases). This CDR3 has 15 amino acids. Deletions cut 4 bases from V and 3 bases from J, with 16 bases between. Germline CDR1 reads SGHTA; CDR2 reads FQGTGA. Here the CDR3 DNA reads TGTGCCAGCAGCTCCGGGGGTGGGGGTTTCTACGAGCAGTACGTC. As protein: CASSSGGGGFYEQYV.

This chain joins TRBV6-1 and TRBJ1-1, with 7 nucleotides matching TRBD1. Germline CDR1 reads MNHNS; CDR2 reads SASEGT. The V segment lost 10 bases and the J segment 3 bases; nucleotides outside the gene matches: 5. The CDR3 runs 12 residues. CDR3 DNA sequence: TGTGCCATCCAACAGGGGTACACTGAAGCTTTCTTT. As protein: CAIQQGYTEAFF.

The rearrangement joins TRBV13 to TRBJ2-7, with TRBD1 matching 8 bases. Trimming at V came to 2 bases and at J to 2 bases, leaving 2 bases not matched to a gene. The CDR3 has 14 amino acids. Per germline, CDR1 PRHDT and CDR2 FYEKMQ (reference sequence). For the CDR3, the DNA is TGTGCCAGCAGCTTAAAGGGACAGGCCTACGAGCAGTACGTC. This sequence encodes CASSLKGQAYEQYV.

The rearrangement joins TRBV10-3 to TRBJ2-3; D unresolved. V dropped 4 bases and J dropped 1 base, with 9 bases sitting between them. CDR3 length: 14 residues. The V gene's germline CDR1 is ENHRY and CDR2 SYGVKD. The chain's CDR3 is CAISGLMGTDTQYF. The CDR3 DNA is TGTGCCATCAGTGGACTCATGGGCACAGATACGCAGTATTTT.

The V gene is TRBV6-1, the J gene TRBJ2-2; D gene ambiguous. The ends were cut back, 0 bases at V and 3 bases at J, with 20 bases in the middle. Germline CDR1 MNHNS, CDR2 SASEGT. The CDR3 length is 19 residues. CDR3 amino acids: CASSEARMKEHLYTGELFF. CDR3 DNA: TGTGCCAGCAGTGAAGCGCGGATGAAGGAGCACCTTTACACCGGGGAGCTGTTTTTT.

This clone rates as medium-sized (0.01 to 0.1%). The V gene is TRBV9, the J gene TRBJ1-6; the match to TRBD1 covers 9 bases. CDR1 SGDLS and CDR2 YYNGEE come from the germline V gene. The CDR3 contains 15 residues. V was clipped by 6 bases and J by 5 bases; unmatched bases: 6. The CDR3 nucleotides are TGTGCCAGCACCCCCCGGGACAGGGATAATTCACCCCTCCACTTT. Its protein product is CASTPRDRDNSPLHF. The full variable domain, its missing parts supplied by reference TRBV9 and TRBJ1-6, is DSGVTQTPKHLITATGQRVTLRCSPRSGDLSVYWYQQSLDQGLQFLIQYYNGEERAKGNILERFSAQQFPDLHSELNLSSLELGDSALYFCASTPRDRDNSPLHFGNGTRLTVT.

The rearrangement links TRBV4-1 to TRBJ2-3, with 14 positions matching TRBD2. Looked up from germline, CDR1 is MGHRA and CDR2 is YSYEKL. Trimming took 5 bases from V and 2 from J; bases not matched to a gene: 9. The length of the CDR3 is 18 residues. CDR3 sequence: CASSFRLAGGRDTDTQYF. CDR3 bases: TGCGCCAGCAGCTTCCGACTAGCGGGGGGGCGGGACACAGATACGCAGTATTTT.

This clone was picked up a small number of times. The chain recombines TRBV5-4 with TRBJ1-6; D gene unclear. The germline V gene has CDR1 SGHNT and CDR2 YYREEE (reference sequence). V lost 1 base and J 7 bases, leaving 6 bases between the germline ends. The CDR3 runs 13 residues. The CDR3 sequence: CASSLLGNSPLHF. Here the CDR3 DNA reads TGTGCCAGCAGCTTGCTCGGGAATTCACCCCTCCACTTT.

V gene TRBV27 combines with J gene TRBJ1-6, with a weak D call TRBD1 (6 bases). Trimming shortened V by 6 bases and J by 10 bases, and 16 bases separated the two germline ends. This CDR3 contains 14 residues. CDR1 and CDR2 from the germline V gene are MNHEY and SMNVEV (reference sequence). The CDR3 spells CASRDPGRGSPLHF. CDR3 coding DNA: TGTGCCAGCAGGGACCCTGGCAGGGGATCACCCCTCCACTTT.

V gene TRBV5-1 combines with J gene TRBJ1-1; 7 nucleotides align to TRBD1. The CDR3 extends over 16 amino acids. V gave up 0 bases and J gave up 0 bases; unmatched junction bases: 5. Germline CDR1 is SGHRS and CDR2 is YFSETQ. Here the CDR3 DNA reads TGCGCCAGCAGCTTGGGGGACAGTATCATGAACACTGAAGCTTTCTTT. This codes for CASSLGDSIMNTEAFF.